These T cell receptor beta chains were read from a single sample in a study of blood T cells in healthy people across ages. Each CDR3 protein is one row after TCRdb ran MiXCR on the 5' RACE reads. The table has approximately 1.5 million distinct CDR3 sequences, 35% to 45% seen once. Sequenced sample: blood. These receptors all stem from a woman aged 18-35 years in good health. The CDR3 runs from the conserved cysteine through the conserved F or W. A D gene is named only where the DNA matches it firmly. The size of a clone is reported for some rows only, either as once, few or many, or as a class for expanded clones.

d_call,j_call,clone_size,v_call,cdr3_nt,cdr3_aa
.,TRBJ1-5,.,TRBV30,TGTGCCTGGAGTGGGGGACCCTGGGGTCAGCCCCAGCATTTT,CAWSGGPWGQPQHF
.,TRBJ2-7,few,TRBV5-1,TGCGCCAGCAGCTTGATCCCTAGCAACGAGCAGTACTTC,CASSLIPSNEQYF
TRBD2,TRBJ2-5,few,TRBV27,TGTGCCAGCTCCTTTGGGACTAGCGCCTACAATGAGCAGTACTTC,CASSFGTSAYNEQYF
TRBD1,TRBJ1-4,few,TRBV12-3/TRBV12-4,TGTGCCAGCACTCTGGACAGGGGCACTAATGAAAAACTGTTTTTT,CASTLDRGTNEKLFF
.,TRBJ2-1,many,TRBV20-1,TGCAGTGCTAGACAGAGCTCCTACAATGAGCAGTTCTTC,CSARQSSYNEQFF
TRBD2,TRBJ2-7,few,TRBV29-1,TGCAGCGTTGGAGTGCTGTGGACTAGCGGCTTATACGAGCAGTACTTC,CSVGVLWTSGLYEQYF
.,TRBJ2-1,.,TRBV7-3,TGTGCCAGCAGCTTCTCCGAGTACAATGAGCAGTTCTTC,CASSFSEYNEQFF
.,TRBJ1-6,few,TRBV27,TGTGCCACCAAGACCCGCAGTAGCTCCTATAATTCACCCCTCCACTTT,CATKTRSSSYNSPLHF
.,TRBJ2-1,.,TRBV13,TGTGCCAGCGCACTTGGGCTAGCGCAATCCTACAATGAGCAGTTCTTC,CASALGLAQSYNEQFF
TRBD1,TRBJ2-7,few,TRBV2,TGTGCCAGCAAGACAGGGGGCAGCGACGAGCAGTACTTC,CASKTGGSDEQYF
.,TRBJ2-1,few,TRBV20-1,TGCAGTGCTAGACTAAACTCCCATGAGCAGTTCTTC,CSARLNSHEQFF
TRBD1,TRBJ1-1,few,TRBV20-1,TGCAGTGCAGAACAGGGGGCGTACACTGAAGCTTTCTTT,CSAEQGAYTEAFF
.,TRBJ2-1,.,TRBV5-1,TGCGCCAGCAGCAAAGGGGGTTCTAGGGACCACAACAATGAGCAGTTCTTC,CASSKGGSRDHNNEQFF
.,TRBJ2-1,.,TRBV5-5,TGTGCCAGCAGCGTGGTGGGACCTTACAATGAGCAGTTCTTC,CASSVVGPYNEQFF
.,TRBJ1-2,.,TRBV24-1,TGTGCCACCAGTGACTCGGGACGGCCGTATGGCTACACCTTC,CATSDSGRPYGYTF
TRBD1,TRBJ2-3,.,TRBV4-2,TGTGCCAGCAGCCTCGGGGACAGGGGGCGCGGAGATACGCAGTATTTT,CASSLGDRGRGDTQYF
.,TRBJ2-3,.,TRBV7-6,TGTGCCAGCAGCATCTCCGGGGGCTTCGTTGCAGATACGCAGTATTTT,CASSISGGFVADTQYF
.,TRBJ2-2,.,TRBV7-9,TGTGCCAGCAGCTCCCCCCCCGGGGAGCTGTTTTTT,CASSSPPGELFF
.,TRBJ1-5,.,TRBV4-2,TGTGCCAGCAGCCAAGATAAGTTAAGCAATCAGCCCCAGCATTTT,CASSQDKLSNQPQHF
.,TRBJ1-4,once,TRBV11-2,TGTGCCAGCAGCTCCGGCTCTAATGAAAAACTGTTTTTT,CASSSGSNEKLFF
.,TRBJ2-5,many,TRBV28,TGTGCCAGCAGTTTTCCCTCCCTAGAGACCCAGTACTTC,CASSFPSLETQYF
TRBD1,TRBJ2-7,.,TRBV14,TGTGCCAGCAGCCATCCCGGGACAGCAGGCTACGAGCAGTACTTC,CASSHPGTAGYEQYF
.,TRBJ2-5,.,TRBV7-6,TGTGCCAGCAGCTTACGCGGAGCGTCCGATGAGCAGTACTTC,CASSLRGASDEQYF
.,TRBJ2-7,few,TRBV12-3/TRBV12-4,TGTGCCAGCAGTATTAGGTCGGTCCGGGACCCCAAAGGTGACGAGCAGTACTTC,CASSIRSVRDPKGDEQYF
.,TRBJ2-1,.,TRBV9,TGTGCCAGCAGCGTAGGGCGCAGGGCAGAGGGTGAGCAGTTCTTC,CASSVGRRAEGEQFF
.,TRBJ2-7,few,TRBV10-3,TGTGCCATCAGTGACCCTAAGACAGACCAGCAGTACTTC,CAISDPKTDQQYF
TRBD2,TRBJ2-3,few,TRBV9,TGTGCCAGCAGCTATAGCGGGGTGGGGCCAGATACGCAGTATTTT,CASSYSGVGPDTQYF
.,TRBJ2-7,few,TRBV10-3,TGTGCCATCAGGCTCGGGGGAGAGACCGAGCAGTACTTC,CAIRLGGETEQYF
.,TRBJ1-2,.,TRBV20-1,TGCAGTGCCCGAGATAGGGGATCGCTCTATGGCTACACCTTC,CSARDRGSLYGYTF
.,TRBJ2-1,many,TRBV6-2/TRBV6-3,TGTGCCAGCAGTTACCCTTACTCCCTTGACATCAATGAGCAGTTCTTC,CASSYPYSLDINEQFF
.,TRBJ2-1,.,TRBV20-1,TGCAGTGCTCGGGCGGTTTTCTACAATGAGCAGTTCTTC,CSARAVFYNEQFF
.,TRBJ2-5,.,TRBV27,TGTGCCAGCAGTCACCCTGGGGAGACCCAGTACTTC,CASSHPGETQYF
TRBD1,TRBJ1-1,.,TRBV20-1,TGCAGTGATAGCCGTCCTTATCAGGGGGCCCCTGAAGCTTTCTTT,CSDSRPYQGAPEAFF
TRBD1,TRBJ1-2,few,TRBV4-1,TGCGCCAGCAGCCAGCCTCAGACAGGGAACTATGGCTACACCTTC,CASSQPQTGNYGYTF
.,TRBJ1-1,few,TRBV29-1,TGCAGCGCCTCGCCACGGATTAACACTGAAGCTTTCTTT,CSASPRINTEAFF
TRBD1,TRBJ2-1,many,TRBV29-1,TGCAGCGGTACAGGACAGGTCCGCAATGAGCAGTTCTTC,CSGTGQVRNEQFF
.,TRBJ2-1,.,TRBV6-1,TGTGCCAGCAGTGAATCCTACAGGGTTGCCTACAATGAGCAGTTCTTC,CASSESYRVAYNEQFF
TRBD2,TRBJ2-1,few,TRBV3-1,TGTGCCAGCAGCTCACTAGCGGACAATGAGCAGTTCTTC,CASSSLADNEQFF
.,TRBJ1-2,.,TRBV13,TGTGCCAGCAGCTTAGGGTCGCCCCGAAGCTATGGCTGCACCTTC,CASSLGSPRSYGCTF
.,TRBJ2-1,few,TRBV6-5,TGTGCCAGCAGTCCTGCCGGGACCCCAGGCAATGAGCAGTTCTTC,CASSPAGTPGNEQFF
.,TRBJ1-1,.,TRBV27,TGTGCCAGCAGTCCGCCGGGAACAGGGACCTCTGAAGCTTTCTTT,CASSPPGTGTSEAFF
TRBD1,TRBJ2-3,.,TRBV6-5,TGTGCCAGCAGTAAACCGGGACAGGGATGGGCAGATACGCAGTATTTT,CASSKPGQGWADTQYF
.,TRBJ2-3,.,TRBV5-1,TGCGCCAGCAGCTTAATAATCTTGGCGGTGGGAATGGATACGCAGTATTTT,CASSLIILAVGMDTQYF
TRBD2,TRBJ2-5,.,TRBV4-1,TGCGCCAGCAGCCAAGAAGCTAGCGGGGTCAGGACCCAGTACTTC,CASSQEASGVRTQYF
.,TRBJ2-5,.,TRBV20-1,TGCAGTGCCCCTGACAGACAAGAGACCCAGTACTTC,CSAPDRQETQYF